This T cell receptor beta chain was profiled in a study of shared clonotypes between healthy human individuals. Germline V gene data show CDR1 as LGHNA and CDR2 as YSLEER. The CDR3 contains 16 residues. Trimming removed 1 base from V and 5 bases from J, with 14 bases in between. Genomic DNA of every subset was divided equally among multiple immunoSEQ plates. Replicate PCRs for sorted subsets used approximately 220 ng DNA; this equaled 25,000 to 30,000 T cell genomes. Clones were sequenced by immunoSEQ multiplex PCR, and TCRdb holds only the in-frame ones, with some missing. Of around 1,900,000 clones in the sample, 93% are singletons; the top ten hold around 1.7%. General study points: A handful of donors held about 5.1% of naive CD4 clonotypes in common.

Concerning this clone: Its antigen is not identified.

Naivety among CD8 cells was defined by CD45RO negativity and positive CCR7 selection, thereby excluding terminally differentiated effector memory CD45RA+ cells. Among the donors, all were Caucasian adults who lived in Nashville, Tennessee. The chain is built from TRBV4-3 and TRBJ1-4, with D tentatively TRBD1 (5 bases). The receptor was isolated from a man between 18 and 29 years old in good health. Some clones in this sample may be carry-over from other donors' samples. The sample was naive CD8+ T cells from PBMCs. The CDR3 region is CASSQGGGSLNEKLFF. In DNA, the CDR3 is TGCGCCAGCAGCCAAGGGGGGGGGTCCTTAAATGAAAAACTGTTTTTT.